These 12 T cell receptor beta chains share one sample of origin, sequenced in a study of blood T cells in healthy people across ages (dated by TCRdb to about 2015). Library construction relied on 5' RACE. Sequencer: Illumina HiSeq 2500. A second PCR of roughly 6 to 12 cycles was performed with a sample-barcoded 5' primer and a J-beta primer mix. TCRdb trimmed public reads at Q25 via fastp, called clones via MiXCR and kept in-frame beta chains. All rows with the same CDR3 protein become a single entry with the most common DNA and genes. For this sample the table gives fewer than 1,000,000 distinct CDR3 sequences, of which 44% were detected only once. The ten largest clones capture about 19% of the sample. What was sequenced was blood. The source of these receptors is a man aged 55 to 69 in good health.

This chain connects TRBV6-6 to TRBJ2-5; D is perhaps TRBD1 or TRBD2 (5 bases each). The J call could be wrong; TRBJ2-7 is a better fit for the DNA end. Germline V gene data show CDR1 as MNHNY and CDR2 as SVGAGI (reference sequence). CDR3 length: 15 amino acids. The CDR3 coding sequence is TGTGCCAGCAGTTACTCGAATAGGGGAGTCGGCGAGCAGTACTTC. Translating gives CASSYSNRGVGEQYF.

This clonotype was seen once. This chain uses TRBV10-2 with TRBJ1-2, with D possibly being TRBD1 (5 bases). CDR3 length: 16 residues. V lost 6 bases and J 2 bases, leaving 19 bases between the germline ends. Germline CDR1 reads WSHSY; CDR2 reads SAAADI. CDR3 nucleotides: TGCGCCAGCAGCGGGGAGAGGGGAGGGATCAACTATGGCTACACCTTC. Translated, it gives CASSGERGGINYGYTF.

This clonotype has just a few counts. This chain connects TRBV6-5 to TRBJ1-5, with no clear D. In germline, CDR1 is MNHEY, CDR2 SVGAGI. The germline V and J ends were trimmed by 0 bases and 7 bases, with 13 bases remaining between them. This CDR3 contains 15 residues. CDR3 loop: CASSYSKGSGQPQHF. The CDR3 region has the DNA TGTGCCAGCAGTTACTCGAAAGGGTCGGGGCAGCCCCAGCATTTT.

As for this clonotype: At one end, the junction sequence differs from germline, possibly due to a read error. The chain combines TRBV9 with TRBJ2-2; the D is unclear. The CDR3 has 14 amino acids. Germline CDR1 and CDR2: SGDLS and YYNGEE. CDR3 DNA: TGTGCCGGCAGCGTTGGCAGGAACACCGGGGAGCTGTTTTTT. It is translated as CAGSVGRNTGELFF. The full variable domain, its missing parts supplied by reference TRBV9 and TRBJ2-2, is DSGVTQTPKHLITATGQRVTLRCSPRSGDLSVYWYQQSLDQGLQFLIQYYNGEERAKGNILERFSAQQFPDLHSELNLSSLELGDSALYFCAGSVGRNTGELFFGEGSRLTVL.

CDR3 DNA: TGTGCCAGCAGTCCCTCCTCCCACACAGATACGCAGTATTTT. Protein: CASSPSSHTDTQYF. The chain recombines TRBV12-3 or TRBV12-4 with TRBJ2-3; D not certain. Deletions cut 5 bases from V and 2 bases from J, with 11 bases between. The CDR3 is made up of 14 amino acids.

The gene calls are TRBV30 and TRBJ1-6; TRBD1 is a possible D gene (5 bases). V was trimmed by 3 bases and J by 6 bases, leaving 9 bases between them. The CDR3 sequence is 13 residues long. Looked up from germline, CDR1 is GTSNPN and CDR2 is SVGIG (reference sequence). CDR3 DNA sequence: TGTGCCTGGAGACGGCAGGGTAATTCACCCCTCCACTTT. Translating it yields CAWRRQGNSPLHF.

The V and J genes are TRBV27 and TRBJ1-2; 8 bases fit TRBD1. CDR1 is MNHEY, CDR2 SMNVEV, per germline (reference sequence). V lost 5 bases to trimming and J lost 4 bases; unmatched junction nucleotides: 9. The CDR3 contains 15 residues. CDR3 DNA sequence: TGTGCCAGCAGTCTCGCCGGGACAGGCTTCTATGGCTACACCTTC. It encodes CASSLAGTGFYGYTF.

This clonotype was seen a handful of times. CDR3 residues: CASSASQGNNQPQHF. CDR3 coding DNA: TGTGCCAGCAGCGCGTCCCAGGGGAACAATCAGCCCCAGCATTTT. J is TRBJ1-5 and V is TRBV9; D is possibly TRBD1 (6 bases). This CDR3 spans 15 amino acids. Germline V lookup: CDR1 SGDLS, CDR2 YYNGEE. The germline V and J ends were trimmed by 3 bases and 3 bases, with 13 bases remaining between them.

This clonotype has just one count. The chain recombines TRBV5-1 with TRBJ2-1, with a tentative D call TRBD2 (5 bases). Trimming cost V 0 bases and J 4 bases, with 14 bases left between them. The CDR3 covers 16 residues. Germline V gene sequence: CDR1 SGHRS, CDR2 YFSETQ. The CDR3 loop reads CASSLAEGSGYNEQFF. CDR3 coding DNA: TGCGCCAGCAGCTTGGCTGAGGGATCGGGTTACAATGAGCAGTTCTTC.

The V gene is TRBV18, the J gene TRBJ2-3; 8 nucleotides agree with TRBD1. Germline V gene lookup returns CDR1 KGHSH and CDR2 LQKENI. V lost 6 bases and J lost 2; bases outside the gene matches: 7. The CDR3 runs to 15 residues. The CDR3 region has the DNA TGTGCCAGCTCCTTGGACAGGGTGAACACAGATACGCAGTATTTT. Its translation: CASSLDRVNTDTQYF.

This clonotype was seen only a few times. The chain joins TRBV12-3 or TRBV12-4 to TRBJ2-1, with D possibly TRBD2 on 7 matching bases. Between the trimmed V and J ends, which lost 0 bases and 9 bases, there was a span of 15 bases. The CDR3 extends over 15 amino acids. CDR3: CASSLAGGPLVEQFF. CDR3 nucleotide sequence: TGTGCCAGCAGTTTAGCGGGGGGGCCACTGGTTGAGCAGTTCTTC.

Remarks on this clonotype: The junction differs from germline at one of its ends, possibly a read error. J is TRBJ2-5 and V is TRBV7-2, with a weak D call TRBD2 (5 bases). CDR3 length: 13 amino acids. CDR1 and CDR2 from the germline V gene are SGHTA and FQGNSA. The CDR3 protein is CANSLALGETQYF. DNA of the CDR3: TGTGCCAACAGCTTAGCGCTGGGAGAGACCCAGTACTTC.